The 29 T cell receptor beta chains below all came from one sample that was sequenced in a study of tumor-infiltrating lymphocytes in primary liver carcinoma. RNA and DNA were co-extracted from around 20-30 mg of unsorted bulk tissue. A primer in the constant region served to generate TCR beta cDNA from around 500 ng of total RNA. The TCR beta library was amplified through three nested multiplex PCR rounds in a modified ARM-PCR procedure. Running about 11 cycles apiece, the first two PCR rounds relied on TRBV1-TRBV30 forward primers together with a C-beta reverse primer. TCRdb passed the multiplex PCR reads through MiXCR, listing each CDR3 protein once. The repertoire includes 90,000 to 140,000 distinct CDR3 sequences, approximately 82% of them detected once, and about 20% sits in the top ten. The sequenced sample was liver tumor tissue from sampling region 3. Noted subset: tumor region T3, left-lateral pole. Source of these receptors: a man aged 40-49 years with primary liver carcinoma and hepatitis B virus infection.

The CDR3 DNA reads as TGTGCCAGCAGCCGAGAGGGGAAACAGAATATCGGGGAGCTGTTTTTT. Translating it yields CASSREGKQNIGELFF. The chain is built from TRBV11-2 and TRBJ2-2; D is tentatively TRBD1 or TRBD2 (5 bases each). CDR1 SGHAT and CDR2 FQNNGV come from the germline V gene. This CDR3 has 16 amino acids. V was shortened by 5 bases and J by 7 bases, with 20 bases between the two germline ends.

Turning to this clonotype: Since no conserved phenylalanine or tryptophan closes the CDR3, a read error is the likely cause. The chain has TRBV11-2 and TRBJ2-1, with D tentatively TRBD1 or TRBD2 (5 bases each). Germline-derived CDR1 and CDR2 are SGHAT and FQNNGV. The length of the CDR3 is 14 residues. The CDR3: CASSLDWGYNEQFL. DNA for the CDR3: TGTGCCAGCAGCTTAGATTGGGGGTACAATGAACAGTTCTTA.

This clonotype appeared once. One junction end disagrees with the germline gene, perhaps due to a read error. The chain uses TRBV6-6 and TRBJ1-1; no firm D call. Per germline, CDR1 MNHNY and CDR2 SVGAGI (reference sequence). This CDR3 comprises 13 residues. The CDR3 DNA reads TGTGCCAGGAGTTACTCGAGCGAGACTGAAGCTTTCTTT. Its protein product is CARSYSSETEAFF.

This clonotype was detected only once. A junction end diverges from the germline sequence, so it may reflect a read error. V usage is TRBV11-1 and J usage is TRBJ1-6; weak D call: TRBD1 (5 bases). Germline V lookup: CDR1 SGHAT, CDR2 FQDESV (reference sequence). This CDR3 has 13 amino acids. The CDR3 protein is CAGSWTLVSPLHF. In DNA, the CDR3 is TGTGCCGGCAGCTGGACACTGGTTTCACCCCTTCACTTT.

Of note for this clonotype: One junction end disagrees with the germline gene, perhaps due to a read error. The rearrangement links TRBV10-3 to TRBJ2-1, with 10 positions matching TRBD1. Germline values: CDR1 ENHRY, CDR2 SYGVKD. The CDR3 consists of 15 residues. CDR3 coding DNA: TGTGCCATCAGAACCGGGACAGGGGCATACAATGAGCAGCTCTTC. Its translation is CAIRTGTGAYNEQLF.

Concerning this clonotype: The junction departs from germline at one end; a sequencing error may be responsible. The chain carries TRBV29-1 and TRBJ2-5, with D hard to call. The CDR3 totals 12 residues. Germline V lookup: CDR1 SQVTM, CDR2 ANQGSEA. CDR3 coding DNA: TGCAGCGGTATGGGCGGTGGAGAGATCCAGTACTTC. This codes for CSGMGGGEIQYF. The full variable domain, rest sourced from reference TRBV29-1 and TRBJ2-5, is SAVISQKPSRDICQRGTSLTIQCQVDSQVTMMFWYRQQPGQSLTLIATANQGSEATYESGFVIDKFPISRPNLTFSTLTVSNMSPEDSSIYLCSGMGGGEIQYFGPGTRLLVL.

In regard to this clonotype: The junction differs from germline at one of its ends, possibly a read error. The J gene is TRBJ2-1, the V gene TRBV24-1; 7 bases align to TRBD2. Germline V gene lookup returns CDR1 KGHDR and CDR2 SFDVKD. CDR3 size: 20 residues. The CDR3 bases are TGTGCCACCACTGATACGAGCGGGACTTACTATGAGGGTTCCTACAATGAGCAGTTCTTC. Translated: CATTDTSGTYYEGSYNEQFF.

As for this clonotype: One end of the junction fails to match germline, which may point to a read error. The chain carries TRBV7-3 and TRBJ1-1; possible D gene TRBD1, 5 bases. The germline CDR1 and CDR2 sequences are SGHTA and FQGTGA. The CDR3 covers 14 residues. CDR3 amino acids: CASSLEGRNTKAFF. CDR3 bases: TGTGCCAGCAGCTTAGAGGGGAGGAACACTAAAGCTTTCTTT. Based on the CDR3 plus reference TRBV7-3 and TRBJ1-1, the full variable domain is GAGVSQTPSNKVTEKGKYVELRCDPISGHTALYWYRQSLGQGPEFLIYFQGTGAADDSGLPNDRFFAVRPEGSVSTLKIQRTERGDSAVYLCASSLEGRNTKAFFGQGTRLTVV.

The chain uses TRBV29-1 and TRBJ2-1, with no clear D. Trimming took 8 bases from V and 8 from J, leaving 28 bases between them. The length of the CDR3 is 16 residues. Germline values: CDR1 SQVTM, CDR2 ANQGSEA. CDR3 residues: CSLRATGPHLLDEQFF. CDR3 nucleotide sequence: TGCAGCCTTCGGGCGACTGGGCCCCATTTGCTGGATGAGCAGTTCTTC.

A remark on this clonotype: Just one base apart from a much larger clone, this may be a read error. V gene TRBV24-1 combines with J gene TRBJ1-5; no definite D call. The CDR3 is made up of 12 amino acids. CDR1 is KGHDR, CDR2 SFDVKD, per germline. Trimming left V 12 bases short and J 2 bases short, with 10 bases between. The CDR3 DNA sequence: TGTGCCGCGTGTTTCGGCAATCAGCCCCAGCATTTT. This gives the protein CAACFGNQPQHF.

Only a few counts were recorded for this clonotype. The junction differs from germline at one of its ends, possibly a read error. CDR3 residues: CTSSFRASEQPQHF. The CDR3 bases are TGTACCAGCAGTTTCAGGGCGTCGGAGCAGCCCCAGCACTTT. The chain recombines TRBV12-3 or TRBV12-4 with TRBJ1-5; a weak D match, TRBD1 (5 bases). The CDR3 is 14 amino acids.

The chain has TRBV20-1 and TRBJ2-1, with 12 bases matching TRBD2. CDR1 and CDR2 from the germline V gene are DFQATT and SNEGSKA (reference sequence). The CDR3 is 15 residues long. With V trimmed by 1 base and J by 9 bases, 7 bases remained unmatched. In DNA, the CDR3 is TGCAGTGCTAGAGCTTATCTAGCGGGAGGGGGTGAGCAGTTCTTC. The encoded protein is CSARAYLAGGGEQFF.

This clonotype was counted only a few times. Its ends do not fully match the called genes, so a read error is possible. The rearrangement links TRBV6-1 to TRBJ1-1; D ambiguous. The CDR3 has 12 residues. CDR1 is MNHNS and CDR2 is SASEGT in the germline V gene. In DNA, the CDR3 is TGTGCCGGCAGTGAAGCGCGACGTCAAGCTTTCTTT. Its protein product is CAGSEARRQAFF.

Concerning this clonotype itself: A junction boundary mismatches the germline segment, possibly from a read error. The chain combines TRBV14 with TRBJ1-2, with unresolved D. The CDR3 is 16 amino acids. Germline loops: CDR1 SGHDN, CDR2 FVKESK. CDR3 sequence: CVSSQVNLPWENGYTF. CDR3 bases: TGTGTCAGCAGCCAAGTTAACCTCCCGTGGGAAAATGGCTACACCTTC.

The chain recombines TRBV4-3 with TRBJ1-6, with 10 positions matching TRBD1. The CDR3 has 16 residues. V trimming: 4 bases; J trimming: 10 bases; junction bases outside the gene matches: 10. CDR1 is LGHNA, CDR2 YSLEER, per germline. The CDR3 DNA is TGCGCCAGCAGCCTCTGGGACAGGGGAAGGAACTCACCCCTCCACTTT. Protein sequence: CASSLWDRGRNSPLHF.

About this clonotype itself: Because it lacks the conserved phenylalanine or tryptophan at the end, this CDR3 is likely a read error. The V call is TRBV6-1, the J call TRBJ2-5; 8 bases agree with TRBD1. The CDR3 sequence is 15 residues long. Looked up from germline, CDR1 is MNHNS and CDR2 is SASEGT. Here the CDR3 reads CASSQIPGGQATQYL. The DNA of the CDR3 is TGTGCCAGCAGTCAAATACCAGGGGGCCAAGCGACCCAGTACTTA.

The V gene is TRBV6-5, the J gene TRBJ2-1; TRBD1 is a possible D gene (6 bases). The CDR3 consists of 14 residues. Germline CDR1 and CDR2: MNHEY and SVGAGI. V gave up 5 bases and J gave up 9 bases, with 17 bases separating them. For the CDR3, the DNA is TGTGCCAGCAGTCAAGGGGGAGATGGTGGTGAGCAGTTCTTC. Residues: CASSQGGDGGEQFF.

Of note for this clonotype: One end of the junction fails to match germline, which may point to a read error. The chain recombines TRBV14 with TRBJ2-1; D perhaps matches TRBD1 (6 bases). Germline CDR1 SGHDN, CDR2 FVKESK. The CDR3 is 17 amino acids. The CDR3 region is CTSSQEGQGIGYNEQFF. The DNA of the CDR3 is TGTACCAGCAGCCAAGAAGGTCAGGGGATAGGGTACAATGAGCAGTTCTTC.

Comment on this clonotype: The junction departs from germline at one end; a sequencing error may be responsible. The chain employs TRBV4-1 and TRBJ2-2; D is possibly TRBD1 or TRBD2 (5 bases each). Germline-derived CDR1 and CDR2 are MGHRA and YSYEKL. The CDR3 has 15 amino acids. The CDR3 DNA is TGCGCCAGCAGCCCTGGGACCGTTAACACCGGGGAACTGTTTTTT. As protein: CASSPGTVNTGELFF.

The chain has TRBV6-5 and TRBJ2-3; 8 bases align to TRBD1. Germline V lookup: CDR1 MNHEY, CDR2 SVGAGI. V was pared by 5 bases and J by 0 bases, with 1 base of the junction left unmatched. The CDR3 has 14 residues. The DNA for the CDR3 is TGTGCCAGCAGTAGGACAGGGAGCACAGATACGCAGTATTTT. It yields the protein CASSRTGSTDTQYF.

V gene TRBV30 combines with J gene TRBJ2-4; D gene unclear. Per the germline V gene, CDR1 is GTSNPN and CDR2 is SVGIG (reference sequence). The V and J ends lost 0 bases and 4 bases respectively, with 19 bases between them. The CDR3 is made up of 17 amino acids. The CDR3 sequence: CAWSVRTGTLAKNIQYF. DNA of the CDR3: TGTGCCTGGAGTGTACGAACCGGAACTTTAGCAAAAAACATTCAGTACTTC.

Notes on this clonotype: This may be a read error, as it is one base from a much larger clone. The CDR3 coding sequence is TGTGTCACCGGGGGTAGGGCGGGAGGAGAAGAGACCCAGTACTTC. Translating it yields CVTGGRAGGEETQYF. The rearrangement joins TRBV24-1 to TRBJ2-5; 8 positions agree with TRBD2. The CDR3 loop spans 15 amino acids. The V gene's germline CDR1 is KGHDR and CDR2 SFDVKD.

Comment on this clonotype: At one end, the junction sequence differs from germline, possibly due to a read error. This rearrangement joins TRBV6-1 to TRBJ1-1; a possible D gene is TRBD1 (6 bases). This CDR3 region has 12 residues. The germline gives CDR1 MNHNS, CDR2 SASEGT. The CDR3 nucleotides are TGTGTCAGCGGGACATGGTGGACTGAAGCTTTCTTT. This encodes CVSGTWWTEAFF.

This rearrangement joins TRBV4-3 to TRBJ1-4, with a possible D match to TRBD1 (6 bases). CDR1 LGHNA and CDR2 YSLEER come from the germline V gene. CDR3 length: 19 amino acids. The V end was cut by 0 bases, the J end by 5 bases, with 22 bases between. In DNA form, the CDR3 reads TGCGCCAGCAGCCAAGAATATGGTAGGGGGTGCGAAACAAATGAAAAACTGTTTTTT. Its translation: CASSQEYGRGCETNEKLFF.

The table lists this clonotype with many counts. V and J are TRBV28 and TRBJ2-3; 7 bases match TRBD2. J gave up 0 bases and V 3 bases, and 0 bases lay outside the gene matches. The germline gives CDR1 MDHEN, CDR2 SYDVKM. The CDR3 loop spans 14 amino acids. CDR3 loop: CASSLGGSTDTQYF. CDR3 DNA sequence: TGTGCCAGCAGTTTGGGGGGGAGCACAGATACGCAGTATTTT. The whole variable domain, remainder taken from reference TRBV28 and TRBJ2-3, is DVKVTQSSRYLVKRTGEKVFLECVQDMDHENMFWYRQDPGLGLRLIYFSYDVKMKEKGDIPEGYSVSREKKERFSLILESASTNQTSMYLCASSLGGSTDTQYFGPGTRLTVL.

Worth noting for this clonotype: Germline is not matched at one junction end, which may reflect a read error. This chain joins TRBV7-9 and TRBJ2-1; 9 bases are shared with TRBD2. CDR1 and CDR2 from the germline V gene are SEHNR and FQNEAQ (reference sequence). The CDR3 loop spans 17 amino acids. Here the CDR3 DNA reads TGTACCAGCAGCCAGACTAGCGGACAACTAAACTACAATGAGCAGTTCTTC. This codes for CTSSQTSGQLNYNEQFF.

Comments on this clonotype: One end of the junction fails to match germline, which may point to a read error. The chain carries TRBV4-3 and TRBJ2-7; D is undetermined. The CDR3 sequence is 13 residues long. Per the germline V gene, CDR1 is LGHNA and CDR2 is YSLEER. The CDR3 loop reads CANSQDPPYEQYF. CDR3 sequence (DNA): TGCGCCAACAGCCAAGATCCTCCCTACGAGCAGTACTTC.

The chain carries TRBV28 and TRBJ1-4, with D possibly being TRBD1 (6 bases). This CDR3 is built from 14 residues. Germline-derived CDR1 and CDR2 are MDHEN and SYDVKM. Trimming stripped 6 bases from V and 5 bases from J, with 13 bases between. This CDR3 reads CASRSGARNEKLFF. DNA for the CDR3: TGTGCCAGCAGATCAGGGGCGCGGAATGAAAAACTGTTTTTT.

As for this clonotype: Relative to the germline gene, one junction end is altered; a read error may explain this. The chain has TRBV6-5 and TRBJ2-2, with a weak D call TRBD2 (6 bases). Germline lookup yields CDR1 MNHEY and CDR2 SVGAGI. The CDR3 covers 14 residues. The CDR3 nucleotides are TGTGCCAGCAGTTACCGGGAGCCTCCCGGGGAACTGTCTTTT. Translated: CASSYREPPGELSF.